Listed below are T cell receptor beta chains from one sample, sequenced in a study of OX40 agonist ivuxolimab in advanced cancers. Sequencing was performed with immunoSEQ multiplex PCR; in TCRdb, only in-frame clones are kept and a portion is missing. In the table there are some 80,000 clones, about 86% of which are singletons. The sample here was CD4+ or CD8+ T cells sorted from blood, taken in a trial of the OX40 agonist ivuxolimab. Receptor source: an adult with an advanced solid tumor such as melanoma, head and neck, liver or kidney cancer. Both conserved end residues are part of each CDR3. Each record gives: V gene, D gene, J gene, clone size, CDR3 DNA, CDR3 protein. D genes are given only for firm matches. Clone size is shown for a subset of rows, as once, few, many or a class of expanded clone.

TRBV2,TRBD1,TRBJ1-4,-,TGTGCCGGATCCCGGGACAGTAATGAAAAACTGTTTTTT,CAGSRDSNEKLFF
TRBV9,-,TRBJ1-4,-,TGTGCCAGCAGCGTAGCTGGGGGGGCTAATGAAAAACTGTTTTTT,CASSVAGGANEKLFF
TRBV6-1,-,TRBJ1-2,-,TGTGCCAGCAGTGCAACTACCCAGCTAAGAGCTAACTATGGCTACACCTTC,CASSATTQLRANYGYTF
TRBV19,-,TRBJ1-6,-,TGTGCCAGTAGTATTGGACAGATTTATAATTCACCCCTCCACTTT,CASSIGQIYNSPLHF
TRBV6-1,-,TRBJ1-2,-,TGTGCCAGCAGTGAAGCGTCTTCGTTTGGCTACACCTTC,CASSEASSFGYTF
TRBV6-5,-,TRBJ1-6,-,TGTGCCAGCAGTCGACTAGCCGGGACGGTCCTCCACTTT,CASSRLAGTVLHF
TRBV25-1,TRBD1,TRBJ1-2,-,TGTGCCAGCAGTACGTCCGACAGGGGATTTCTTCTCCGCGGCTACACCTTC,CASSTSDRGFLLRGYTF
TRBV2,TRBD1,TRBJ1-2,-,TGTGCCAGCAGTGAAGGACAGGGTCTTAACTATGGCTACACCTTC,CASSEGQGLNYGYTF
TRBV6-1,TRBD1,TRBJ1-5,-,TGTGCCAGCAGTGAAGCTGCGGGGACAGGGGATCAGCCCCAGCATTTT,CASSEAAGTGDQPQHF
TRBV5-6,-,TRBJ2-3,-,TGTGCCAGCAGCGGGGTCTCCCCTTGGGCAGATACGCAGTATTTT,CASSGVSPWADTQYF
TRBV19,-,TRBJ1-6,few,TGTGCCAGTAGTGGCAGGGACGGATCACCCCTCCACTTT,CASSGRDGSPLHF
TRBV11-3,-,TRBJ2-5,-,TGTGCCAGCAGCCTAAACTTCCAAGAGACCCAGTACTTC,CASSLNFQETQYF
TRBV7-9,-,TRBJ2-2,few,TGTGCCAGCAGCCGCGGGGAGCTGTTTTTT,CASSRGELFF
TRBV28,-,TRBJ2-3,-,TGTGCCAGCAGTTCGTGGGGGAATCTCGGAGATACGCAGTATTTT,CASSSWGNLGDTQYF
TRBV10-3,-,TRBJ1-6,once,TGTGCCATCAGGGCAGGAGCACAAGAGAATTCACCCCTCCACTTT,CAIRAGAQENSPLHF
TRBV5-1,TRBD1,TRBJ1-2,-,TGCGCCAGCAGCTTGGGGCTAAGGACAGGGAGGGGCTATGGCTACACCTTC,CASSLGLRTGRGYGYTF
TRBV7-9,-,TRBJ1-4,-,TGTGCCAGCAGCCCAGGGGACGGTAGTAATGAAAAACTGTTTTTT,CASSPGDGSNEKLFF
TRBV9,TRBD1,TRBJ1-1,-,TGTGCCAGCAGCGTGAGGGGGCTTGGTGAAGCTTTCTTT,CASSVRGLGEAFF
TRBV6-5,-,TRBJ1-2,-,TGTGCCAGCAGTTACTCGAATTTCGGAGGCTATGGCTACACCTTC,CASSYSNFGGYGYTF
TRBV7-8,-,TRBJ2-7,-,TGTGCCAGCAGCTTAGACCATAGCGGCTACGAGCAGTACTTC,CASSLDHSGYEQYF
TRBV7-8,-,TRBJ1-6,-,TGTGCCAGCAGCCCGGTGGGCGGTGGATCTAATTCACCCCTCCACTTT,CASSPVGGGSNSPLHF
TRBV6-5,-,TRBJ1-1,few,TGTGCCAGCAGGTTCAGGGGCGCCGAAGCTTTCTTT,CASRFRGAEAFF
TRBV7-2,-,TRBJ1-5,-,TGTGCCAGCAGACAGTTTAGCAATCAGCCCCAGCATTTT,CASRQFSNQPQHF
TRBV28,-,TRBJ2-6,-,TGTGCCAGCGAGACCGGGACGGCTCTAGGGGGGGCCAACGTCCTGACTTTC,CASETGTALGGANVLTF
TRBV7-9,TRBD1,TRBJ1-3,-,TGTGCCAGCAGCGCGGCATTTTGGACAGGAAATAGCTCTGGAAACACCATATATTTT,CASSAAFWTGNSSGNTIYF
TRBV7-9,-,TRBJ1-3,-,TGTGCCAGCAGCTTGCAGTTCTCTGGAAACACCATATATTTT,CASSLQFSGNTIYF
TRBV7-2,-,TRBJ2-2,few,TGTGCCAGCAGCTTTATAGTGAACACCGGGGAGCTGTTTTTT,CASSFIVNTGELFF
TRBV7-9,-,TRBJ1-2,few,TGTGCCAGCAGCTTCGCCGATTGGACCTACACCTTC,CASSFADWTYTF
TRBV5-4,-,TRBJ1-6,few,TGTGCCAGCAGCCTCGATTTGGCAGGGGAGAATTCACCCCTCCACTTT,CASSLDLAGENSPLHF